The 13 T cell receptor beta chains given below trace back to one sample, sequenced in a study of blood T cells in healthy people across ages. A J-beta primer mix and a sample-barcoded 5' primer were used in a second PCR of roughly 7 to 12 cycles. TCRdb re-analysed the 5' RACE reads in MiXCR, keeping a single row per CDR3 protein. The top ten clones hold under 4% of a sample with 550,000 to 750,000 distinct CDR3 sequences, under 25% of them seen once. Sequencing used blood. The receptors come from a man aged 70 or older in good health.

Worth noting for this clonotype: A junction boundary mismatches the germline segment, possibly from a read error. This sequence joins TRBV12-3 or TRBV12-4 and TRBJ1-4, with no clear D. The CDR3 covers 14 residues. CDR3 amino acids: CASSSAVANEKLSF. DNA for the CDR3: TGTGCCAGCAGTTCAGCGGTAGCTAATGAAAAACTGTCTTTT.

This clonotype was counted between two and nine times. The chain has TRBV27 and TRBJ2-6; no clear D. Germline V gives CDR1 MNHEY, CDR2 SMNVEV (reference sequence). The CDR3 loop spans 16 amino acids. V lost 2 bases to trimming and J lost 0 bases, with 8 bases between them. DNA of the CDR3: TGTGCCAGCAGTTTAGGCAGGTTCTCTGGGGCCAACGTCCTGACTTTC. It translates to CASSLGRFSGANVLTF.

This chain connects TRBV28 to TRBJ2-7, with 9 positions matching TRBD1. CDR1 is MDHEN and CDR2 is SYDVKM in the germline V gene. V lost 2 bases to trimming and J lost 4 bases; unmatched junction nucleotides: 6. This CDR3 spans 15 amino acids. CDR3 DNA: TGTGCCAGCAGTTTAACGGACAGGGGACTTTACGAGCAGTACTTC. Translating it yields CASSLTDRGLYEQYF.

As concerns this clonotype: One junction end disagrees with the germline gene, perhaps due to a read error. The chain is built from TRBV7-2 and TRBJ2-1; D ambiguous. The CDR3 contains 11 residues. Germline V gives CDR1 SGHTA, CDR2 FQGNSA. The CDR3 sequence: CAGSFYNEQFF. CDR3 bases: TGTGCCGGCAGCTTTTACAATGAGCAGTTCTTC.

This clonotype was found a few times. The rearrangement joins TRBV18 to TRBJ1-2; 7 bases align to TRBD1. CDR1 KGHSH and CDR2 LQKENI come from the germline V gene. V gave up 6 bases and J gave up 7 bases; unmatched junction bases: 5. There are 12 residues in the CDR3. CDR3 nucleotide sequence: TGTGCCAGCTCGCCAGGGGGAGTTGGCTACACCTTC. Translated: CASSPGGVGYTF.

This clonotype was counted only a few times. V and J are TRBV7-3 and TRBJ2-5, with TRBD1 matching 7 bases. The DNA matches TRBJ2-1 better at its end, which makes the J call doubtful. CDR3 length: 16 amino acids. Germline CDR1 and CDR2: SGHTA and FQGTGA. CDR3 residues: CASSLEGAGVGSEQFF. The CDR3 DNA sequence: TGTGCCAGCAGCTTAGAGGGGGCTGGGGTGGGCAGTGAGCAGTTCTTC.

In the case of this clonotype: A read error may explain this, as a much larger clone is one base away. This chain joins TRBV18 and TRBJ1-4; possible D gene TRBD1, 5 bases. Germline V gives CDR1 KGHSH, CDR2 LQKENI. The length of the CDR3 is 14 residues. Trimming stripped 3 bases from V and 11 bases from J, with 16 bases between. CDR3 amino acids: CASSPGRALTKLFF. As DNA, the CDR3 is TGTGCCAGCTCACCGGGACGAGCCCTTACGAAACTGTTTTTT.

A remark on this clonotype: An end of the junction differs from the germline gene, which may be a read error. The CDR3 sequence is CANSRTGGETQYF. The DNA of the CDR3 is TGCGCCAACAGCCGGACAGGAGGGGAGACCCAGTACTTC. The chain recombines TRBV5-1 with TRBJ2-1; D may be TRBD1 (7 bases). The tail of the sequence fits TRBJ2-5 better, so the J call may be wrong. The CDR3 contains 13 residues. Germline values: CDR1 SGHRS, CDR2 YFSETQ.

This rearrangement joins TRBV14 to TRBJ2-3; 10 positions agree with TRBD1. This CDR3 has 17 amino acids. Germline trimming cut 2 bases from V and 4 bases from J; bases unmatched to any gene: 9. CDR1 is SGHDN and CDR2 is FVKESK in the germline V gene. The CDR3 coding sequence is TGTGCCAGCAGCCAATCTAACCCAGGACAGGGGGCAGATACGCAGTATTTT. As protein: CASSQSNPGQGADTQYF.

The chain is built from TRBV25-1 and TRBJ2-1; possible D gene TRBD1, 6 bases. Germline lookup yields CDR1 MGHDK and CDR2 SYGVNS. There are 14 residues in the CDR3. V was shortened by 9 bases and J by 2 bases, with 14 bases between the two germline ends. The CDR3 reads CASRGQTTYNEQFF. In DNA form, the CDR3 reads TGTGCCAGTAGAGGACAGACGACCTACAATGAGCAGTTCTTC.

This clonotype was counted between two and nine times. This chain links TRBV5-4 with TRBJ2-2; 8 bases align to TRBD2. Germline values: CDR1 SGHNT, CDR2 YYREEE (reference sequence). The CDR3 is made up of 18 amino acids. Trimming took 3 bases from V and 4 from J; bases not matched to a gene: 14. CDR3 nucleotides: TGTGCCAGCAGCTCCAAAGGCGGGACTAGAATTCTCACCGGGGAGCTGTTTTTT. It is translated as CASSSKGGTRILTGELFF. The variable domain in full, with the rest retrieved from reference TRBV5-4 and TRBJ2-2, is ETGVTQSPTHLIKTRGQQVTLRCSSQSGHNTVSWYQQALGQGPQFIFQYYREEENGRGNFPPRFSGLQFPNYSSELNVNALELDDSALYLCASSSKGGTRILTGELFFGEGSRLTVL.

Only a few counts were recorded for this clonotype. The chain carries TRBV19 and TRBJ2-7; 8 bases agree with TRBD1. V lost 2 bases to trimming and J lost 2 bases; unmatched junction nucleotides: 5. Per germline, CDR1 LNHDA and CDR2 SQIVND (reference sequence). This CDR3 comprises 15 residues. The CDR3 DNA follows: TGTGCCAGTAGTATAACGACAGGGGCGACCTACGAGCAGTACTTC. Encoded protein: CASSITTGATYEQYF.

This clonotype has at least ten counts. This rearrangement joins TRBV5-5 to TRBJ2-5; tentatively, D is TRBD1 (5 bases). With 2 bases removed from V and 3 bases from J, the gap between germline ends came to 8 bases. Germline lookup yields CDR1 SGHKS and CDR2 YYEKEE (reference sequence). The CDR3 consists of 13 residues. Here the CDR3 reads CASSLGREETQYF. In DNA form, the CDR3 reads TGTGCCAGCAGCTTAGGCAGGGAAGAGACCCAGTACTTC.